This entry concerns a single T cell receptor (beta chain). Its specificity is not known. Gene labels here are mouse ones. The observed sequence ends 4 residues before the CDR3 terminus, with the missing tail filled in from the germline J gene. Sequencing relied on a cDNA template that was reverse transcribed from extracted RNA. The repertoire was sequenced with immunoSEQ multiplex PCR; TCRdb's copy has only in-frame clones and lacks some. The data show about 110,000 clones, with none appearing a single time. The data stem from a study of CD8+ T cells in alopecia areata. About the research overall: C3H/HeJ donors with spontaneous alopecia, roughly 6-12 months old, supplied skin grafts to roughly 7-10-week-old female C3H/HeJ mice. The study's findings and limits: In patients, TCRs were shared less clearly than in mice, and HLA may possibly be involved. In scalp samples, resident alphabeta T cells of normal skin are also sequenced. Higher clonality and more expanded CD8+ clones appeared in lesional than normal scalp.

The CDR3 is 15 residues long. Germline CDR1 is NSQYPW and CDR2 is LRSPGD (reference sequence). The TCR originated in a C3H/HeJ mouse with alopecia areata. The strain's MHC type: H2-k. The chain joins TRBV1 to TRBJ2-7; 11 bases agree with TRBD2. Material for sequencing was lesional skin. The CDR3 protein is CTCSAFRDWGYEQYF. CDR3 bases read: TGCACCTGCAGTGCCTTCCGGGACTGGGGGTAT.